A single TCR beta chain is shown here with its context. Its cognate antigen is unknown. Germline CDR1 LGHDT, CDR2 YNNKEL (reference sequence). The CDR3 spans 17 residues. Trimming took off 4 bases at V and 0 bases at J, with 16 bases between the two ends. Method: immunoSEQ multiplex PCR; TCRdb's copy keeps in-frame clones and lacks some. The profile covers some 110,000 clones, with about nine tenths appearing a single time and about 4.8% taken by the ten largest. These data belong to a study of T cell responses to AZD1222 COVID-19 vaccine. As for the study in general: Pooling covered second doses at about 4 or about 12 weeks. Overall study findings and caveats: A reported finding is that nearly half of spike-specific TCRs target unmutated variant regions. Once two AZD1222 doses were given, Spike-specific TCR breadth and depth went up.

This chain uses TRBV3-1 (or the pseudogene TRBV3-2) with TRBJ2-1; the D gene is possibly TRBD1 (7 bases). This receptor was obtained from an adult in good health. Material: peripheral blood, obtained on day 0 of AZD1222 vaccination. The CDR3 nucleotides read TGTGCCAGCAGCCTTATGGAGGGACAGAGCTCCTACAATGAGCAGTTCTTC. Translation: CASSLMEGQSSYNEQFF.